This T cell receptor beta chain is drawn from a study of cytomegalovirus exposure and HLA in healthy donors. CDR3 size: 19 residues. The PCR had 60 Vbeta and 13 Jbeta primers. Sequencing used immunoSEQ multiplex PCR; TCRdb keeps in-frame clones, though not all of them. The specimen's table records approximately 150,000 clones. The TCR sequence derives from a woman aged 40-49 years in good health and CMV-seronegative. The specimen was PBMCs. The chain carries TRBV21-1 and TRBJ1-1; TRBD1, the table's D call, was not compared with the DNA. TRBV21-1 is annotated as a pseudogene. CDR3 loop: CASSKAHSTKVPMNTEAFF. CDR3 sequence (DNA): TGTGCCAGCAGCAAAGCACACAGTACAAAGGTCCCTATGAACACTGAAGCTTTCTTT.